These T cell receptor beta chains were read from a single sample in a study of blood T cell repertoires in COVID-19. Only in-frame clones appear in the TCRdb table, and some are missing; sequencing was by immunoSEQ multiplex PCR. There are about 250,000 clones in the sample; around 89% occur only once, and roughly 6.8% lies in the top ten. Sequenced sample: peripheral blood. These receptors were taken from a woman between 25 and 40 years old with COVID-19, enrolled during active disease. Each CDR3 is given with its conserved first and last residue. The order of the fields is clone size, D gene, V gene, J gene, CDR3 DNA, CDR3 protein. D genes are given only for firm matches. Rows may omit the clone size; those that give it use once, few, many or a size class.

-	TRBD1	TRBV19	TRBJ1-2	TGTGCCAGTAGGGGGGGACAGGAACATGGCTACACCTTC	CASRGGQEHGYTF
-	TRBD2	TRBV7-6	TRBJ2-1	TGTGCCAGCAGCTTAAGCGGGGGGCGAAATGAGCAGTTCTTC	CASSLSGGRNEQFF
-	-	TRBV18	TRBJ2-5	TGTGCCAGCTCCCCCGGTGGGCGAACCGAGACCCAGTACTTC	CASSPGGRTETQYF
-	TRBD1	TRBV6-1	TRBJ1-4	TGTGCCAGCAGTGAAGGGCAGGGGGCCGAAAAACTGTTTTTT	CASSEGQGAEKLFF
-	TRBD2	TRBV29-1	TRBJ2-3	TGCAGCGTTGGATTGATAGCGGGAAGCACAGATACGCAGTATTTT	CSVGLIAGSTDTQYF
-	TRBD2	TRBV28	TRBJ2-7	TGTGCCAGCAGTCTACTAGCGGGGGATAACGAGCAGTACTTC	CASSLLAGDNEQYF
-	-	TRBV27	TRBJ2-5	TGTGCCAGCAGTCTAAACTCCGTAGGGGCGGGGCAAGAGACCCAGTACTTC	CASSLNSVGAGQETQYF
-	TRBD1	TRBV27	TRBJ1-1	TGTGCCCGAAGGCCTTGGCCAGGGGGAGGTACTGAAGCTTTCTTT	CARRPWPGGGTEAFF
-	-	TRBV27	TRBJ2-5	TGTGCCAGCAGTTTGGGGCAGGGGATCCGAGAGACCCAGTACTTC	CASSLGQGIRETQYF
-	-	TRBV7-6	TRBJ2-7	TGTGCCAGCAGCTTTAGTATTGACAGTCTGAGCTCCTACGAGCAGTACTTC	CASSFSIDSLSSYEQYF
-	-	TRBV6-2/TRBV6-3	TRBJ2-1	TGTGCCAGCAGTATCCGCTCCTACAATGAGCAGTTCTTC	CASSIRSYNEQFF
once	TRBD1	TRBV2	TRBJ2-1	TGTGCCAGCAGCCTCAGGGGGTATGAGCAGTTCTTC	CASSLRGYEQFF
-	-	TRBV9	TRBJ1-3	TGTGCCAGCAGCCCAGGTGGGGGAAACACCATATATTTT	CASSPGGGNTIYF
-	TRBD2	TRBV11-3	TRBJ2-1	TGTGCCAGCAGCCCCCTGGCGGGAGTCGGCAATGAGCAGTTCTTC	CASSPLAGVGNEQFF
-	-	TRBV11-2	TRBJ2-7	TGTGCCAGCAGCTTTGTAGGCGGGTTTGGCTACGAGCAGTACTTC	CASSFVGGFGYEQYF
-	-	TRBV11-3	TRBJ2-3	TGTGCCAGCAGCTTTAGCGGTTCCACAGATACGCAGTATTTT	CASSFSGSTDTQYF
-	-	TRBV5-1	TRBJ2-3	TGCGCCAGCAGCTTCTTAGCGGAGGGCACAGATACGCAGTATTTT	CASSFLAEGTDTQYF
-	TRBD1	TRBV28	TRBJ2-7	TGTGCCAGCAGTGAGGGACAGGGGGCCAAGCAGTACTTC	CASSEGQGAKQYF
-	TRBD1	TRBV6-2/TRBV6-3	TRBJ1-5	TGTGCCAGCAGTGGGGCCTCTAGGCCGGGACAGGGAAGTCTAAATCAGCCCCAGCATTTT	CASSGASRPGQGSLNQPQHF
-	TRBD1	TRBV3-1/TRBV3-2	TRBJ2-5	TGTGCCAGCAGCCAAAAAGGGGGCGGTGAGACCCAGTACTTC	CASSQKGGGETQYF
-	-	TRBV28	TRBJ1-6	TGTGCCAGCAGTCCCTCCATCGGCCTAGGGGCCTTTAATTCACCCCTCCACTTT	CASSPSIGLGAFNSPLHF
-	-	TRBV27	TRBJ2-5	TGTGCCAGCGGATACAGGGTTCAAGAGACCCAGTACTTC	CASGYRVQETQYF
-	TRBD1	TRBV2	TRBJ1-1	TGTGCCAGCAGCGAGGACAGGGTCTTTACTGAAGCTTTCTTT	CASSEDRVFTEAFF
-	-	TRBV6-2/TRBV6-3	TRBJ2-2	TGTGCCAGCAGTTACTCCCTGAACACCGGGGAGCTGTTTTTT	CASSYSLNTGELFF
once	TRBD1	TRBV27	TRBJ2-7	TGTGCCAGCAGTCTCTACCCGGGACAGGGGAGTCACGAGCAGTACTTC	CASSLYPGQGSHEQYF
few	-	TRBV3-1/TRBV3-2	TRBJ2-5	TGTGCCAGCAGCCAAGATCTAGCCCGCGAGACCCAGTACTTC	CASSQDLARETQYF